The 8 T cell receptor beta chains given below trace back to one sample, sequenced in a study of alternative splicing in chronic myeloid leukemia remission. Libraries were built from poly-A-enriched mRNA from 0.95 to 1 ug total RNA. TCRdb reprocessed the bulk RNA-seq reads; each CDR3 protein has one entry and no DNA is given. The sample holds 180 or so distinct CDR3 sequences; 85% to 95% are singletons and the top ten take approximately 18%. Specimen: PBMCs. The receptors derive from a person in their thirties or forties in good health.

V and J are TRBV5-6 and TRBJ1-1. The CDR3 runs to 16 residues. Germline V gene data show CDR1 as SGHDT and CDR2 as YYEEEE. Here the CDR3 reads CASSQYTTGFGTEAFF.

This sequence joins TRBV6-4 and TRBJ2-1; TCRdb's assignment of TRBD2 cannot be checked, as there is no DNA. Germline CDR1 and CDR2: MRHNA and SNTAGT. The CDR3 is 15 amino acids. The CDR3 protein is CASSDSTSGSNEQFF.

The V call is TRBV5-1, the J call TRBJ2-3; without DNA, the TCRdb call of TRBD2 cannot be checked. The germline V gene encodes CDR1 SGHRS and CDR2 YFSETQ. The CDR3 has 15 residues. The CDR3 sequence: CASRPWTSATDTQYF.

The chain joins TRBV5-6 to TRBJ2-1; TCRdb proposes TRBD2, but this gene call is untestable without DNA. The CDR3 loop spans 11 amino acids. Germline V CDR1 and CDR2: SGHDT, YYEEEE. CDR3 sequence: CASRADGGQFF.

This clonotype has a single count. The CDR3: CASRPLGGAPIGELFF. V and J are TRBV30 and TRBJ2-2; lacking DNA, the TRBD2 call made by TCRdb goes unchecked. The CDR3 has 16 amino acids. Germline-derived CDR1 and CDR2 are GTSNPN and SVGIG (reference sequence).

V usage is TRBV3-1 and J usage is TRBJ2-2; TCRdb reports TRBD2, a call that lacks DNA to check it against. Germline V gene sequence: CDR1 LGHDT, CDR2 YNNKEL (reference sequence). This CDR3 comprises 13 residues. Here the CDR3 reads CASSQGGTGELFF. Combining the CDR3 with reference TRBV3-1 and TRBJ2-2 gives the whole variable domain DTAVSQTPKYLVTQMGNDKSIKCEQNLGHDTMYWYKQDSKKFLKIMFSYNNKELIINETVPNRFSPKSPDKAHLNLHINSLELGDSAVYFCASSQGGTGELFFGEGSRLTVL.

V usage is TRBV9 and J usage is TRBJ2-7; checking the TCRdb D call of TRBD2 is not possible without DNA. This CDR3 has 12 residues. Germline V lookup: CDR1 SGDLS, CDR2 YYNGEE. CDR3 residues: CASSGRTSEQYF.

This chain joins TRBV20-1 and TRBJ2-7; TCRdb reports TRBD2, a call that lacks DNA to check it against. Germline CDR1 is DFQATT and CDR2 is SNEGSKA (reference sequence). There are 12 residues in the CDR3. The CDR3 here is CSGEGGPHEQYF.